This T cell receptor beta chain derives from a study of long-term antiretroviral therapy in people with HIV. It was version v3.0 of the immunoSEQ assay that was run at survey level. Profiling relied on immunoSEQ multiplex PCR, and the TCRdb table lists in-frame clones only, not all of them. The repertoire holds some 30,000 clones, with 90% to 95% as singletons. There are 15 residues in the CDR3. Trimming removed 3 bases from V and 7 bases from J, with 15 bases in between. The V gene's germline CDR1 is KGHSH and CDR2 LQKENI. The sequence was collected from a man aged 45-65 years with HIV. The chain carries TRBV18 and TRBJ2-2; no firm D call. This material consisted of unsorted PBMCs, taken approximately 7.4 years after starting antiretroviral therapy. CDR3 in amino acids: CASSPTGPKVGELFF. The CDR3, as DNA: TGTGCCAGCTCACCGACCGGGCCTAAGGTCGGGGAGCTGTTTTTT.